This is a list of T cell receptor beta chains from one sample in a study of cytomegalovirus exposure and HLA in healthy donors. Measured with immunoSEQ multiplex PCR; TCRdb has only the in-frame clones, and not every one. The sample includes around 140,000 clones. The sample taken for sequencing was PBMCs. The receptors were gathered from a woman between 45 and 65 years old in good health and CMV-seronegative. The CDR3 runs from the conserved cysteine through the conserved F or W. The D gene is left open where the match is weak.

length	V	D	J	DNA	CDR3
17	TRBV18	TRBD2	TRBJ2-7	TGTGCCAGCTCACTAGGACTAGCGGGGACGAGCTCCTACGAGCAGTACTTC	CASSLGLAGTSSYEQYF
15	TRBV27	TRBD2	TRBJ2-7	TGTGCCAGCAGTATAAGCGGGGGGCACTCCTACGAGCAGTACTTC	CASSISGGHSYEQYF
15	TRBV7-6	NA	TRBJ2-3	TGTGCCAGCAAAAACAATAGACTCGGCACAGATACGCAGTATTTT	CASKNNRLGTDTQYF
13	TRBV6-4	NA	TRBJ1-5	TGTGCCAGCAGAAACAGCTTTTGTCAGCCCCAGCATTTT	CASRNSFCQPQHF
14	TRBV5-6	NA	TRBJ2-7	TGTGCCAGCAGCTTGAGGGGATGGGACTACGAGCAGTACTTC	CASSLRGWDYEQYF
16	TRBV2	TRBD2	TRBJ2-2	TGTGCCAGCAAATCAGGCGGGAGGGCCTACACCGGGGAGCTGTTTTTT	CASKSGGRAYTGELFF
18	TRBV7-9	NA	TRBJ2-6	TGTGCCAGCAGCTTGCTCCGAGGGCCCTCCTCTGGGGCCAACGTCCTGACTTTC	CASSLLRGPSSGANVLTF
15	TRBV7-9	TRBD2	TRBJ2-1	TGTGCCAGCAGCCCCGGACTAGCGGGATACAATGAGCAGTTCTTC	CASSPGLAGYNEQFF
13	TRBV7-2	TRBD2	TRBJ2-5	TGTGCCAGCAGCATGGGACTAGAAGAGACCCAGTACTTC	CASSMGLEETQYF
15	TRBV10-1	TRBD2	TRBJ2-2	TGCGCCAGCAGAAGCGGGAGAGAGGACACCGGGGAGCTGTTTTTT	CASRSGREDTGELFF
13	TRBV5-1	TRBD1	TRBJ2-2	TGCGCCAGCAGCCGGACAGGGCCCGGGGAGCTGTTTTTT	CASSRTGPGELFF
16	TRBV6-1	NA	TRBJ2-1	TGTGCCAGCAGTGATGGCCGAACAAGCTCCTACAATGAGCAGTTCTTC	CASSDGRTSSYNEQFF
14	TRBV28	TRBD1	TRBJ1-2	TGTGCCAGCAGCGCTGACAGGGGGTACTATGGCTACACCTTC	CASSADRGYYGYTF
15	TRBV5-1	TRBD1	TRBJ2-7	TGCGCCAGCAACAGGGGGGTCCCAGACCTCTACGAGCAGTACTTC	CASNRGVPDLYEQYF
17	TRBV7-3	TRBD2	TRBJ2-2	TGTGCCAGCAGCTCGGGGGGAGGCAGGGTCTCGACCGGGGAGCTGTTTTTT	CASSSGGGRVSTGELFF
14	TRBV6-5	NA	TRBJ2-7	TGTGCCAGCAGACCCACCGTAAGGGGAAATGAGCAGTACTTC	CASRPTVRGNEQYF
17	TRBV10-3	TRBD1	TRBJ1-2	TGTGCCATCAGTGGGTCCGGGACAGGGGGCTCGGGCTATGGCTACACCTTC	CAISGSGTGGSGYGYTF
19	TRBV5-6	TRBD1	TRBJ1-6	TGTGCCAGCAGCTCTAGACAGGGGGCTTCATCGTCCTATAATTCACCCCTCCACTTT	CASSSRQGASSSYNSPLHF
15	TRBV7-3	NA	TRBJ1-2	TGTGCCAGCAGCTTGGACAGCCGCCGGATGGAGGGCTACACCTTC	CASSLDSRRMEGYTF
11	TRBV7-2	NA	TRBJ2-7	TGTGCCAGCAGCTTTGCCGGTCTAAAGTACTTC	CASSFAGLKYF
14	TRBV6-5	NA	TRBJ1-1	TGTGCCAGCAGTTATCGCGGGACCCATCGGGGAGCTTTCTTT	CASSYRGTHRGAFF
13	TRBV5-1	NA	TRBJ2-7	TGCGCCAGCAGCTTGACGGGTGAATACGAGCAGTACTTC	CASSLTGEYEQYF
14	TRBV15	TRBD1	TRBJ1-2	TGTGCCACCAGCAGAGAGCTTTCGACAGGGTGGGACACCTTC	CATSRELSTGWDTF
16	TRBV14	TRBD2	TRBJ2-1	TGTGCCAGCAGCCAAGTACTGGCTAGCGGGAGGAATGAGCAGTTCTTC	CASSQVLASGRNEQFF
16	TRBV5-8	NA	TRBJ1-5	TGTGCCAGCTCCCTAACCGGGAGATATAGCAATCAGCCCCAGCATTTT	CASSLTGRYSNQPQHF
17	TRBV5-1	TRBD2	TRBJ2-1	TGCGCCAGCAGACCTCCCCCCAGCGGGAGGGCCGGGGATGAGCAGTTCTTC	CASRPPPSGRAGDEQFF
15	TRBV7-3	TRBD2	TRBJ2-3	TGTGCCAGCAGCTACGGACTAGGTCGCACAGATACGCAGTATTTT	CASSYGLGRTDTQYF
15	TRBV7-2	TRBD2	TRBJ2-1	TGTGCCAGCAGCTTAACTAGCGGGGGGGACAATGAGCAGTTCTTC	CASSLTSGGDNEQFF
13	TRBV28	NA	TRBJ1-2	TGTGCCAGCAGTTTGGGAGAATACTATGGCTACACCTTC	CASSLGEYYGYTF
16	TRBV4-1	NA	TRBJ2-7	TGCGCCAGCAGCCAAGGTCTCGCTAGCGTGAACTACGAGCAGTACTTC	CASSQGLASVNYEQYF
16	TRBV5-1	TRBD2	TRBJ2-5	TGCGCCAGCAGCCCGGGACTAGCGGGGGATTGGGAGACCCAGTACTTC	CASSPGLAGDWETQYF
15	TRBV28	TRBD2	TRBJ2-7	TGTGCCAGCAGTACACACACTAGCGGGAGATACGAGCAGTACTTC	CASSTHTSGRYEQYF
14	TRBV11-2	NA	TRBJ1-1	TGTGCCAGCAGCCTGACAGAGGTAGGCACTGAAGCTTTCTTT	CASSLTEVGTEAFF
14	TRBV19	NA	TRBJ1-3	TGTGCCAGTAGTATACAAACAGGGGGAAACACCATATATTTT	CASSIQTGGNTIYF
15	TRBV6-5	TRBD2	TRBJ2-7	TGTGCCAGCAGTCCTCCGGGACTACTAGACTACGAGCAGTACTTC	CASSPPGLLDYEQYF
13	TRBV5-1	TRBD1	TRBJ1-2	TGCGCCAGCAGTCAACGGGACAGGGGTGGCTACACCTTC	CASSQRDRGGYTF
14	TRBV5-1	NA	TRBJ1-2	TGCGCCAGCAGCCAATCACCAGGGGACTATGGCTACACCTTC	CASSQSPGDYGYTF
14	TRBV18	NA	TRBJ2-1	TGTGCCAGCTCACTCAACAGCGGGCGGGATGAGCAGTTCTTC	CASSLNSGRDEQFF
16	TRBV30	NA	TRBJ2-7	TGTGCCTGGAGTTCTGGGGCAGGCATCGTGGCGGCCGAGCAGTACTTC	CAWSSGAGIVAAEQYF
16	TRBV7-3	TRBD1	TRBJ2-2	TGTGCCAGCAGCTTACCAGGGGGCGAAAACACCGGGGAGCTGTTTTTT	CASSLPGGENTGELFF
14	TRBV9	NA	TRBJ2-1	TGTGCCAGCAGCGTAGACCCGGGAACAAATGAGCAGTTCTTC	CASSVDPGTNEQFF
14	TRBV6-5	NA	TRBJ2-7	TGTGCCAGCAGTTACGGCTACCAGGACTACGAGCAGTACTTC	CASSYGYQDYEQYF
16	TRBV11-2	NA	TRBJ1-4	TGTGCCAGCAGCACCTGGACAGCCGGAGAGGATGAAAAACTGTTTTTT	CASSTWTAGEDEKLFF
15	TRBV5-5	TRBD1	TRBJ1-4	TGTGCCAGCAGCTTGGCGGGACAGGGAAATGAAAAACTGTTTTTT	CASSLAGQGNEKLFF
16	TRBV5-4	NA	TRBJ2-1	TGTGCCAGCAGCTTTGGGGGCGGGTCCGCCTACAATGAGCAGTTCTTC	CASSFGGGSAYNEQFF
14	TRBV19	NA	TRBJ2-1	TGTGCCAGTAGTTCCCCGGGGGTGGTCAATGAGCAGTTCTTC	CASSSPGVVNEQFF
13	TRBV25-1	NA	TRBJ1-5	TGTGCCAGCAGTGCTCAGGGAGGTCAGCCCCAGCATTTT	CASSAQGGQPQHF
12	TRBV25-1	NA	TRBJ2-7	TGTGCCAGCAGAAAAACATTATACGAGCAGTACTTC	CASRKTLYEQYF
13	TRBV4-2	NA	TRBJ2-3	TGTGCCAGCAGCCACACGCGCCCAGATACGCAGTATTTT	CASSHTRPDTQYF
14	TRBV19	NA	TRBJ1-5	TGTGCCAGTAGTATTAGTCCGGAGGGGCAGCCCCAGCATTTT	CASSISPEGQPQHF
14	TRBV10-3	TRBD1	TRBJ1-5	TGTGCCATCAGTGAGGACAGGGCGGGACAGCCCCAGCATTTT	CAISEDRAGQPQHF